This T cell receptor beta chain stems from a study of blood T cell repertoires in COVID-19. In the study overall: Italy, Spain and the United States were the sources of the convalescent and acute COVID-19 samples. In each case, the material was cDNA or gDNA derived from T cells, B-cell-depleted T cells, or PBMCs.

In germline, CDR1 is LGHDT, CDR2 YNNKEL (reference sequence). The ends lost 1 base at V and 2 bases at J; junction bases unmatched: 1. This CDR3 is built from 15 residues. In the authors' workflow: Estimation of nucleated cell counts was performed using reference gene primer amplification. Repertoires were generated with immunoSEQ multiplex PCR, while TCRdb's copy carries only in-frame clones and drops some. Clonal size and the V and J genes are those of that table, whereas D and trimming came from the DNA. The sample consists of about 260,000 clones, about 90% of them appearing once. The sequenced sample was peripheral blood. This clonotype was obtained from a woman aged 40 to 50 who had recovered from COVID-19. The rearrangement uses TRBV3-1 (or the pseudogene TRBV3-2) and TRBJ1-5; 8 nucleotides agree with TRBD1. The CDR3 protein is CASSQAGQGNQPQHF. The CDR3 bases are TGTGCCAGCAGCCAAGCGGGACAGGGCAATCAGCCCCAGCATTTT.